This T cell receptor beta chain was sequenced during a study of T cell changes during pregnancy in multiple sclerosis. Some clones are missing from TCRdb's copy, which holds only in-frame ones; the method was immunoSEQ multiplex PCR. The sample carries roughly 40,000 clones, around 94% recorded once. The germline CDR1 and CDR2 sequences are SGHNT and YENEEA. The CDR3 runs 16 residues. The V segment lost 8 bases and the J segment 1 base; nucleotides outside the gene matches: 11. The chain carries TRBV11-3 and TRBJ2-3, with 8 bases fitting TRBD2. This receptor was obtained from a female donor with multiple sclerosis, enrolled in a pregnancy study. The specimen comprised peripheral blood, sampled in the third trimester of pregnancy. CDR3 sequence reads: CASQWGGGSRTDTQYF. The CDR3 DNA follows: TGTGCCAGCCAATGGGGCGGGGGGTCCCGCACAGATACGCAGTATTTT.